A single sample gave rise to the 20 T cell receptor beta chains below, sequenced in a study of blood T cell repertoires in COVID-19. Generated by immunoSEQ multiplex PCR, the TCRdb table keeps only in-frame clones and is missing some. The table includes 60,000 to 85,000 clones, 80% to 90% detected once. Input material: peripheral blood. These receptors came from a woman at least 80 years old with active or convalescent COVID-19.

This chain links TRBV7-8 with TRBJ2-7; TRBD2 matches 10 bases. The length of the CDR3 is 14 residues. Germline V lookup: CDR1 SGHVS, CDR2 FQNEAQ. V dropped 2 bases and J dropped 12; count of bases not matched to a gene: 10. DNA of the CDR3: TGTGCCAGCAGCTTAAGCATCGCGACTAGCGGGCCGTACTTC. This encodes CASSLSIATSGPYF.

This rearrangement joins TRBV11-3 to TRBJ2-7; D remains unclear. The CDR3 extends over 13 amino acids. Between the trimmed V and J ends, which lost 6 bases and 3 bases, there was a span of 12 bases. The germline CDR1 and CDR2 sequences are SGHNT and YENEEA. CDR3 bases: TGTGCCAGCAGTAAAATGGCAGGCTACGAGCAGTACTTC. This sequence encodes CASSKMAGYEQYF.

The chain has TRBV7-2 and TRBJ1-1, with D possibly matching TRBD1 (5 bases). The CDR3 spans 14 residues. Per the germline V gene, CDR1 is SGHTA and CDR2 is FQGNSA. Trimming pared 2 bases from V and 4 bases from J, leaving 11 bases between. CDR3 residues: CASSLQGIGTEAFF. CDR3 nucleotide sequence: TGTGCCAGCAGCTTACAGGGAATAGGCACTGAAGCTTTCTTT.

This clone occurred a few times. This rearrangement joins TRBV5-1 to TRBJ1-6; 9 bases line up with TRBD1. Germline V lookup: CDR1 SGHRS, CDR2 YFSETQ. The CDR3 spans 16 residues. J lost 6 bases, V lost 2 bases, and 6 bases had no gene match. This chain's CDR3 is CASSFPQGQGNSPLHF. The CDR3 DNA is TGCGCCAGCAGCTTTCCCCAGGGACAGGGTAATTCACCCCTCCACTTT.

The chain is built from TRBV3-1 (or the pseudogene TRBV3-2) and TRBJ2-7; the match to TRBD1 covers 7 bases. In germline, CDR1 is LGHDT, CDR2 YNNKEL (reference sequence). Trimming removed 0 bases from V and 3 bases from J; junction bases left unmatched: 11. This CDR3 spans 17 amino acids. CDR3 DNA: TGTGCCAGCAGCCAAGATTTGAAAGGGGGCACGGACTACGAGCAGTACTTC. Translated: CASSQDLKGGTDYEQYF.

The chain is built from TRBV19 and TRBJ2-7, with TRBD1 matching over 8 bases. V shed 6 bases and J 1 base; nucleotides not matched to a gene: 11. CDR3 length equals 16 residues. In germline, CDR1 is LNHDA, CDR2 SQIVND (reference sequence). In DNA, the CDR3 is TGTGCCAGTAGCTCTGGCCCGGGACAGGCGTCCTACGAGCAGTACTTC. It encodes CASSSGPGQASYEQYF.

The chain uses TRBV3-1 (or the pseudogene TRBV3-2) and TRBJ1-5; 8 bases are shared with TRBD1. The J segment lost 2 bases and the V segment lost 4 bases, leaving 1 base of the junction unmatched. CDR3 length: 14 residues. Germline lookup yields CDR1 LGHDT and CDR2 YNNKEL (reference sequence). CDR3 in DNA: TGTGCCAGCAGCCTGACAGGGGGCAATCAGCCCCAGCATTTT. Residues: CASSLTGGNQPQHF.

The rearrangement joins TRBV7-3 to TRBJ2-1, with 10 bases aligning to TRBD2. Germline trimming cut 1 base from V and 4 bases from J; bases unmatched to any gene: 7. This CDR3 spans 17 amino acids. Germline CDR1 SGHTA, CDR2 FQGTGA. CDR3 nucleotide sequence: TGTGCCAGCAGCTTAATCGCCGCAGCGGGAGGGTACAATGAGCAGTTCTTC. Its protein is CASSLIAAAGGYNEQFF.

This clone was recorded once. The chain links TRBV30 to TRBJ1-2; 9 bases map to TRBD1. In germline, CDR1 is GTSNPN, CDR2 SVGIG (reference sequence). V shed 3 bases, J shed 6 bases, and the junction held 5 bases outside the gene matches. The CDR3 runs to 13 residues. CDR3 protein: CAWSRTGAHGYTF. The CDR3 region has the DNA TGTGCCTGGAGCCGGACAGGGGCGCATGGCTACACCTTC.

V is TRBV2 and J is TRBJ1-5, with 10 bases aligning to TRBD1. Trimming cost V 6 bases and J 5 bases; bases outside gene matches: 4. CDR1 and CDR2 (germline): SNHLY, FYNNEI. There are 14 residues in the CDR3. The CDR3 spells CASSATGGHQPQHF. The CDR3 nucleotides are TGTGCCAGCAGCGCGACAGGGGGCCATCAGCCCCAGCATTTT.

The V call is TRBV4-3, the J call TRBJ2-3, with D maybe TRBD1 (5 bases). Germline CDR1 is LGHNA and CDR2 is YSLEER. Trimming removed 4 bases at V and 0 bases at J, with 14 bases between. The CDR3 is made up of 16 amino acids. In nucleotides, the CDR3 is TGCGCCAGCAGCCGCGACGACAGAAGTAGCACAGATACGCAGTATTTT. Residues: CASSRDDRSSTDTQYF.

The rearrangement uses TRBV10-3 and TRBJ2-7, with a weak D call TRBD2 (5 bases). Trimming took 3 bases from V and 7 from J, leaving 13 bases between them. The CDR3 length is 13 residues. The germline CDR1 and CDR2 sequences are ENHRY and SYGVKD. CDR3 sequence: CAISEKTGMEQYF. The CDR3 DNA sequence: TGTGCCATCAGTGAAAAGACGGGGATGGAGCAGTACTTC.

The chain has TRBV9 and TRBJ2-7, with TRBD2 as a possible D gene (5 bases). Between the trimmed V and J ends, which lost 0 bases and 7 bases, there was a span of 14 bases. The germline V gene has CDR1 SGDLS and CDR2 YYNGEE. The CDR3 is 14 amino acids. The CDR3 is CASSVDGASLEQYF. The CDR3 DNA reads TGTGCCAGCAGCGTAGACGGAGCTAGCCTGGAGCAGTACTTC.

V and J are TRBV5-6 and TRBJ1-5; 11 bases agree with TRBD1. The CDR3 length is 16 residues. CDR1 is SGHDT, CDR2 YYEEEE, per germline. The ends lost 2 bases at V and 6 bases at J; junction bases unmatched: 7. As DNA, the CDR3 is TGTGCCAGCAGCTTATCCGGGACAGGGGGGGGTCAGCCCCAGCATTTT. Protein product: CASSLSGTGGGQPQHF. Filled out from reference TRBV5-6 and TRBJ1-5, the complete variable domain reads DAGVTQSPTHLIKTRGQQVTLRCSPKSGHDTVSWYQQALGQGPQFIFQYYEEEERQRGNFPDRFSGHQFPNYSSELNVNALLLGDSALYLCASSLSGTGGGQPQHFGDGTRLSIL.

This rearrangement joins TRBV5-1 to TRBJ2-2; tentatively, D is TRBD1 (6 bases). The CDR3 length is 15 residues. Per germline, CDR1 SGHRS and CDR2 YFSETQ. Trimming removed 4 bases from V and 0 bases from J, with 10 bases in between. CDR3 sequence: CASSLDRPNTGELFF. The CDR3, as DNA: TGCGCCAGCAGCCTGGACAGACCGAACACCGGGGAGCTGTTTTTT.

The rearrangement links TRBV6-6 to TRBJ1-4; the D gene is possibly TRBD1 (6 bases). Trimming removed 1 base at V and 6 bases at J, with 12 bases between. CDR3 length equals 15 residues. Germline V lookup: CDR1 MNHNY, CDR2 SVGAGI (reference sequence). The CDR3 protein is CASSYWGAGDEKLFF. The CDR3 bases are TGTGCCAGCAGTTACTGGGGGGCGGGGGATGAAAAACTGTTTTTT.

This chain links TRBV24-1 with TRBJ1-2; weak D call: TRBD1 (6 bases). CDR3 length: 15 amino acids. Trimming took 3 bases from V and 11 from J, leaving 21 bases between them. Germline lookup yields CDR1 KGHDR and CDR2 SFDVKD. In DNA form, the CDR3 reads TGTGCCACCAGTGATAGAGTTCCGACAGGCATAACGTACACCTTC. As protein: CATSDRVPTGITYTF.

The chain links TRBV5-1 to TRBJ1-3; D gene ambiguous. The germline V gene encodes CDR1 SGHRS and CDR2 YFSETQ. This CDR3 has 16 residues. V was trimmed by 0 bases and J by 1 base, leaving 11 bases between them. CDR3 in DNA: TGCGCCAGCAGCTTGGCACCAACTAATTCTGGAAACACCATATATTTT. Translated: CASSLAPTNSGNTIYF.

This clone showed up just a few times. V usage is TRBV4-1 and J usage is TRBJ1-2; 8 bases are a match to TRBD1. Germline loops: CDR1 MGHRA, CDR2 YSYEKL. V lost 0 bases, J lost 8 bases, and 8 bases stayed unmatched. There are 15 residues in the CDR3. This CDR3 reads CASSQDDNRGYGYTF. As DNA, the CDR3 is TGCGCCAGCAGCCAAGATGACAACAGGGGGTACGGCTACACCTTC.

This clone was counted once. V and J are TRBV5-6 and TRBJ2-7; 10 bases are shared with TRBD1. This CDR3 spans 14 amino acids. The J segment lost 3 bases and the V segment lost 4 bases, leaving 4 bases of the junction unmatched. CDR1 and CDR2 from the germline V gene are SGHDT and YYEEEE. CDR3 DNA sequence: TGTGCCAGCAGCACAGGGACAGGGGACTACGAGCAGTACTTC. Its translation: CASSTGTGDYEQYF. The full variable domain, completed using reference TRBV5-6 and TRBJ2-7, is DAGVTQSPTHLIKTRGQQVTLRCSPKSGHDTVSWYQQALGQGPQFIFQYYEEEERQRGNFPDRFSGHQFPNYSSELNVNALLLGDSALYLCASSTGTGDYEQYFGPGTRLTVT.